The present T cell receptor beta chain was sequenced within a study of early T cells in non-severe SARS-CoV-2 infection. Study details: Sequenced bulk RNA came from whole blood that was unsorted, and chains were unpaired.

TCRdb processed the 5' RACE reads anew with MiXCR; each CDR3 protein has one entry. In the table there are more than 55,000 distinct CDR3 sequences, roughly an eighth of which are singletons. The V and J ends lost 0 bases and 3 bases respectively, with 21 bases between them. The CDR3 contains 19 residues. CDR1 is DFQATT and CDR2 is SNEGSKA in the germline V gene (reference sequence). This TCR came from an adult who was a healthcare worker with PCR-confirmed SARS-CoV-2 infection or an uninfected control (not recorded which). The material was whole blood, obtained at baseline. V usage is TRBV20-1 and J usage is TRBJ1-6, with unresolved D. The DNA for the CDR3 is TGCAGTGCTAGAGATCCGGATCGGGTGGGGATCAGCTATAATTCACCCCTCCACTTT. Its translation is CSARDPDRVGISYNSPLHF.